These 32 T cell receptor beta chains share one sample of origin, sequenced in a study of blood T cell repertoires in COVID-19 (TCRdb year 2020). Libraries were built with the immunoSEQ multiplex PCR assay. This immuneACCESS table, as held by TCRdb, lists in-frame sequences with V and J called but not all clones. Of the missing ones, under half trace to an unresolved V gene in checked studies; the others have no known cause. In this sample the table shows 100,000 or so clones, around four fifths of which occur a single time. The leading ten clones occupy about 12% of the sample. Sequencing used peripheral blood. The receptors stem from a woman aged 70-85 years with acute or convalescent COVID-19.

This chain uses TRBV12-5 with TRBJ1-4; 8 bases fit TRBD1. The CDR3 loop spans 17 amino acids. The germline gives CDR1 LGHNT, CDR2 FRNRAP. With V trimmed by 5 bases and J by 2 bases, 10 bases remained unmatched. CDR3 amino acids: CASGPNPGGETNEKLFF. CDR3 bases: TGTGCTAGTGGTCCTAACCCAGGGGGCGAGACTAATGAAAAACTGTTTTTT.

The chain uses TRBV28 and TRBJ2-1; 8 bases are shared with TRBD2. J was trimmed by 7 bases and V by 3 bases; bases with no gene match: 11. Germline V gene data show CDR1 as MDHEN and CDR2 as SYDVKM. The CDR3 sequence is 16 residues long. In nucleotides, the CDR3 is TGTGCCAGCAGTTTTCACGGGGGGGGCCGTGGGAATGAGCAGTTCTTC. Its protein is CASSFHGGGRGNEQFF.

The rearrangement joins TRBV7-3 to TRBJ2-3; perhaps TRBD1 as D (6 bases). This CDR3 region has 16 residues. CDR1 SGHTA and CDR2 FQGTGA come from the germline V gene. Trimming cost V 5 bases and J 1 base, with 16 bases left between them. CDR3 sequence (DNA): TGTGCCAGCAGCGTACAGGGAAGGCTAGGCACAGATACGCAGTATTTT. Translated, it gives CASSVQGRLGTDTQYF.

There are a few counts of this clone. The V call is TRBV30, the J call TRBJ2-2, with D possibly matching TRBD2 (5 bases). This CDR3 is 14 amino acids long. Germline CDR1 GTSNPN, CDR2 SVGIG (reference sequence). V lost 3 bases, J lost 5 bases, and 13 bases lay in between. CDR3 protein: CAWSRGSRTGELFF. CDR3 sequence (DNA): TGTGCCTGGAGCCGGGGTTCAAGGACCGGGGAGCTGTTTTTT.

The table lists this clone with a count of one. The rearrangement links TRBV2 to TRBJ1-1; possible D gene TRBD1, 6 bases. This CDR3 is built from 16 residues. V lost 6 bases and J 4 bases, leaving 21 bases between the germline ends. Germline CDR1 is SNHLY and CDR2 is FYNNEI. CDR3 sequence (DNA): TGTGCCAGCAGGTTCAGGGGAAGTGATATGGGCACTGAAGCTTTCTTT. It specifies CASRFRGSDMGTEAFF.

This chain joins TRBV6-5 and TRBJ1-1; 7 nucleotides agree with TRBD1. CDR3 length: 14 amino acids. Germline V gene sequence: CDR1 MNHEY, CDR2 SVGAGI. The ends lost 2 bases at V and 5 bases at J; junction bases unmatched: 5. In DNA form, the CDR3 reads TGTGCCAGCAGTTACAAGGGGGCTTGGACTGAAGCTTTCTTT. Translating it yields CASSYKGAWTEAFF.

In DNA form, the CDR3 reads TGTGCCAGCAGTGTAACAGGGGGCACCGGGGAGCTGTTTTTT. Encoded protein: CASSVTGGTGELFF. The chain combines TRBV6-6 with TRBJ2-2; 8 bases line up with TRBD1. Looked up from germline, CDR1 is MNHNY and CDR2 is SVGAGI (reference sequence). V shed 5 bases and J 4 bases; nucleotides not matched to a gene: 3. The CDR3 covers 14 residues.

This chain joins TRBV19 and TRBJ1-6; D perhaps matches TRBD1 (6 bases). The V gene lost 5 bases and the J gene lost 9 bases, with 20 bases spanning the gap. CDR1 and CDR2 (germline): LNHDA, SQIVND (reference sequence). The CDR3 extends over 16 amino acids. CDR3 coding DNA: TGTGCCAGTAGTCCTAACCTACAGGGCAATGGTTCACCCCTCCACTTT. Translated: CASSPNLQGNGSPLHF.

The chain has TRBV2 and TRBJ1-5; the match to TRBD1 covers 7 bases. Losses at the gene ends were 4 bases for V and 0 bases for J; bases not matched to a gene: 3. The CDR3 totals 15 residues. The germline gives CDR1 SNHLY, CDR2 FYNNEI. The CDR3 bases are TGTGCCAGCAGTGTCGGGACAGCTAGCAATCAGCCCCAGCATTTT. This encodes CASSVGTASNQPQHF.

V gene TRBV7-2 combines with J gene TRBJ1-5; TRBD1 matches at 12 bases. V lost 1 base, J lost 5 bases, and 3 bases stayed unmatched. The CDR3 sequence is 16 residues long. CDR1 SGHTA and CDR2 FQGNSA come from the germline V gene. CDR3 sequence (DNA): TGTGCCAGCAGCTTAGAAGGGACAGGGGGCTATCAGCCCCAGCATTTT. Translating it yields CASSLEGTGGYQPQHF.

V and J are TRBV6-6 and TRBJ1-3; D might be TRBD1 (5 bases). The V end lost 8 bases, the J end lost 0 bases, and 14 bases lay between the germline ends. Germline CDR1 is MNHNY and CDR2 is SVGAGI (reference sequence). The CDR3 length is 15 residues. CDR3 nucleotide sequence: TGTGCCAGCCACCGGGGGGGACTCTCTGGAAACACCATATATTTT. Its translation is CASHRGGLSGNTIYF.

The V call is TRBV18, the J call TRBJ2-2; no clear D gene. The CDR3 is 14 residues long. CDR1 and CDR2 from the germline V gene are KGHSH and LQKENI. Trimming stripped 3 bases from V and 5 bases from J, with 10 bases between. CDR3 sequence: CASSPSSVTGELFF. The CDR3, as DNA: TGTGCCAGCTCACCGAGTTCCGTGACCGGGGAGCTGTTTTTT.

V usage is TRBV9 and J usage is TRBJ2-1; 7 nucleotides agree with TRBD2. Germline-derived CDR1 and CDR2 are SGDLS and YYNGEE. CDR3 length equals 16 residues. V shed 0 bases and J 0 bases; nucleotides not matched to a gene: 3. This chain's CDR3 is CASSVGGGGSYNEQFF. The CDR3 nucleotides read TGTGCCAGCAGCGTAGGGGGCGGGGGCTCCTACAATGAGCAGTTCTTC. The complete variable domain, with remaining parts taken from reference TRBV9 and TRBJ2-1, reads DSGVTQTPKHLITATGQRVTLRCSPRSGDLSVYWYQQSLDQGLQFLIQYYNGEERAKGNILERFSAQQFPDLHSELNLSSLELGDSALYFCASSVGGGGSYNEQFFGPGTRLTVL.

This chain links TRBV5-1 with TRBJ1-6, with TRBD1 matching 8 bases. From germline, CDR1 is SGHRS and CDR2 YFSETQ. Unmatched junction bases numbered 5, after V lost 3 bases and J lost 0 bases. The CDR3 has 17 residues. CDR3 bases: TGCGCCAGCAGCTCCCGGACAGGGAGCTCCTATAATTCACCCCTCCACTTT. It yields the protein CASSSRTGSSYNSPLHF.

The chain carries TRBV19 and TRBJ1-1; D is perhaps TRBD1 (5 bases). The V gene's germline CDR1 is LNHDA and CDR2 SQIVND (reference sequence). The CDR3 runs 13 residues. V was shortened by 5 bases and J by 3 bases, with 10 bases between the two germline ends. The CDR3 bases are TGTGCCAGTAGTTTACAGGTTGACACTGAAGCTTTCTTT. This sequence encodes CASSLQVDTEAFF.

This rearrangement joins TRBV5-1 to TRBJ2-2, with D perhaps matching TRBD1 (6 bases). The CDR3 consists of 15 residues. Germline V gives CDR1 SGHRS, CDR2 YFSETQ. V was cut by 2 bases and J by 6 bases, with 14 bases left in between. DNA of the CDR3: TGCGCCAGCAGCTTAATAGCAGGGGAACCCGGGGAGCTGTTTTTT. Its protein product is CASSLIAGEPGELFF.

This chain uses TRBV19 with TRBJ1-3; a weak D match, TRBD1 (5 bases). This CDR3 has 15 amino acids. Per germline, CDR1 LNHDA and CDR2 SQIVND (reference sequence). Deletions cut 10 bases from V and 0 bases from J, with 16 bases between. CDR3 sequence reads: CATTDTGDSGNTIYF. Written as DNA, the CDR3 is TGTGCCACTACGGACACGGGGGACTCTGGAAACACCATATATTTT.

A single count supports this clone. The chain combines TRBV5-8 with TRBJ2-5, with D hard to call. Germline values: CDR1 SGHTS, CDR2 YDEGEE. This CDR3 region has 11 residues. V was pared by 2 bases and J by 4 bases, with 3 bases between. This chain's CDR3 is CASSLAETQYF. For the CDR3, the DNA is TGTGCCAGCAGCTTAGCAGAGACCCAGTACTTC.

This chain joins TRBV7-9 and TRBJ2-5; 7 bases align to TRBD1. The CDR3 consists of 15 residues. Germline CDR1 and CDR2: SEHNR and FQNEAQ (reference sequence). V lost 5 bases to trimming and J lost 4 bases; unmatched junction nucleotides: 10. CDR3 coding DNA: TGTGCCAGCAGCGGGCGGACAGGAGGAGGAGAGACCCAGTACTTC. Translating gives CASSGRTGGGETQYF.

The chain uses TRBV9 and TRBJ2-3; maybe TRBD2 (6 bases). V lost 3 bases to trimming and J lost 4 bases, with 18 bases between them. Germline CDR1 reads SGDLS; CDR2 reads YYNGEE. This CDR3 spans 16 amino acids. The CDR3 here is CASSAPTREIADTQYF. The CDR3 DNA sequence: TGTGCCAGCAGCGCCCCGACTAGAGAGATCGCAGATACGCAGTATTTT.

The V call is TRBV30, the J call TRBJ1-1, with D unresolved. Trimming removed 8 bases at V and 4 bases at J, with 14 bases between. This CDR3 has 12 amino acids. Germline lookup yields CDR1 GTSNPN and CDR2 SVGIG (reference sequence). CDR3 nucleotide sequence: TGTGCCGTCCTGTCGGGAGGCACTGAAGCTTTCTTT. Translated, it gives CAVLSGGTEAFF.

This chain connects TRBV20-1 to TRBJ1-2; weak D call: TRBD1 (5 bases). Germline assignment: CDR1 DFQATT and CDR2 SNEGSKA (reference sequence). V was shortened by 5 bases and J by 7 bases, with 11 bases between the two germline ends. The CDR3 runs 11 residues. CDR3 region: CSAPGGVGYTF. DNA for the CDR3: TGCAGTGCTCCTGGGGGGGTTGGCTACACCTTC.

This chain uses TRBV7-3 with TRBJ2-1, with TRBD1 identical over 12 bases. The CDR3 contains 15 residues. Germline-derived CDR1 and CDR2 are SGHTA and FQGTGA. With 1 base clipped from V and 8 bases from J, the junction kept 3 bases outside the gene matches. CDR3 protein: CASSLRDRGQDEQFF. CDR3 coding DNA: TGTGCCAGCAGCTTAAGGGACAGGGGGCAGGATGAGCAGTTCTTC.

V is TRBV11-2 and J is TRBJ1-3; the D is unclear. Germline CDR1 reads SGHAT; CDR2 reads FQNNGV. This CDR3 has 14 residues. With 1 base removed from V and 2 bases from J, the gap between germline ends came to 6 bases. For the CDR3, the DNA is TGTGCCAGCAGCTTAGCGTTTGCTGGAAACACCATATATTTT. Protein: CASSLAFAGNTIYF.

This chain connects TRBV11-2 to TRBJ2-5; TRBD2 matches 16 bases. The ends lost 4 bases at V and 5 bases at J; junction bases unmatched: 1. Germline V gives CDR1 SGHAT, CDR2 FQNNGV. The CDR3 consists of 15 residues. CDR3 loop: CASSSGLAGGETQYF. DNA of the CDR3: TGTGCCAGCAGCTCGGGACTAGCGGGGGGGGAGACCCAGTACTTC.

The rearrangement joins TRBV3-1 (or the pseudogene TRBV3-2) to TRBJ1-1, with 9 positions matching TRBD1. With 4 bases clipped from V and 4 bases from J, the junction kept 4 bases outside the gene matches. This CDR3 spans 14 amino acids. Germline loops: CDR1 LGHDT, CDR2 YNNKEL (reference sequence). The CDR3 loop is CASSRDRVGTEAFF. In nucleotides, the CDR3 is TGTGCCAGCAGCCGGGACAGGGTTGGCACTGAAGCTTTCTTT.

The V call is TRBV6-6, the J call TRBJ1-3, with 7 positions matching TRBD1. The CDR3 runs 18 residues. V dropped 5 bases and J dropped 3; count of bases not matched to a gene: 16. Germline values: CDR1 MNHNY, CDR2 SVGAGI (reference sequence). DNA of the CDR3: TGTGCCAGCAGTCTCTCCAATCCTTGGACAGGAGGTGGAAACACCATATATTTT. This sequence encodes CASSLSNPWTGGGNTIYF.

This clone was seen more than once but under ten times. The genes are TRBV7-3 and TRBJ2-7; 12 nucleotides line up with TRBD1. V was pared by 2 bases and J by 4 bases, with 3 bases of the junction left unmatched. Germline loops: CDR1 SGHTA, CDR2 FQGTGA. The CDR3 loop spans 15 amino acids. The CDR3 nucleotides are TGTGCCAGCAGCTTATGGGACAGGGGGCTTTACGAGCAGTACGTC. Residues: CASSLWDRGLYEQYV.

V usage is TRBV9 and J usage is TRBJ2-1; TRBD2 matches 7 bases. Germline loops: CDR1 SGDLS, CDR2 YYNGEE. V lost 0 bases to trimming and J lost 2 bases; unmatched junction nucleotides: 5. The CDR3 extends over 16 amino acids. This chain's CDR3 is CASSVGGGGTYNEQFF. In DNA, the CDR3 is TGTGCCAGCAGCGTAGGTGGCGGGGGAACCTACAATGAGCAGTTCTTC.

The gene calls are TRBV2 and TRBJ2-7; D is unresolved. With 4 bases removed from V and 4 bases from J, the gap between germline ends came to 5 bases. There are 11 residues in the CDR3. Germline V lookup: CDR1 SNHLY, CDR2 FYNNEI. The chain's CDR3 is CASSVQYEQYV. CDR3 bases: TGTGCCAGCAGTGTACAATACGAGCAGTACGTC.

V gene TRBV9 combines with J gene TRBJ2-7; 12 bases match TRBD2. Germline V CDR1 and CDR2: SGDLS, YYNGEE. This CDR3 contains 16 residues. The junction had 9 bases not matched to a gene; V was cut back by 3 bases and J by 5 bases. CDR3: CASSALGLAGGHEQYV. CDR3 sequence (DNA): TGTGCCAGCAGCGCCCTCGGGCTAGCGGGGGGGCACGAGCAGTACGTC.

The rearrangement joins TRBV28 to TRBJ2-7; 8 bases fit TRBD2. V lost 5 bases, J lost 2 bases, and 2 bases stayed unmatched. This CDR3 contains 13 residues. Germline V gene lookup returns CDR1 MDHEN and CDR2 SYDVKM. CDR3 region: CASSRGGPYEQYV. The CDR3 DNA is TGTGCCAGCAGTCGGGGGGGCCCCTACGAGCAGTACGTC.